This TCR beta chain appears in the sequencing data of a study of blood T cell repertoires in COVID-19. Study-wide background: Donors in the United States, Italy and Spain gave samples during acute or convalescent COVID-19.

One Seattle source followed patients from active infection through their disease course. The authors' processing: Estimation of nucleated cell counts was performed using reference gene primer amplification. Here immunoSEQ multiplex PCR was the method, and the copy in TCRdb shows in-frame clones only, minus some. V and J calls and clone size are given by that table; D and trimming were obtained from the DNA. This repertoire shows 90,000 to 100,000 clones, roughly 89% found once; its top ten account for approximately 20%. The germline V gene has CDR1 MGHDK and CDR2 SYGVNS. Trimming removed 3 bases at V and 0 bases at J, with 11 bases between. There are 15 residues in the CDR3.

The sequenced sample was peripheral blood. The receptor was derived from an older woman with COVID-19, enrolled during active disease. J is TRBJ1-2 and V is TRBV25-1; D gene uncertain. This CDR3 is CASSDGGLANYGYTF. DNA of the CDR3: TGTGCCAGCAGTGATGGCGGTCTAGCTAACTATGGCTACACCTTC.